The entry below gives a single T cell receptor beta chain sequence along with its context. Antigen specificity is unknown. This sample is part of a study of T cell clusters in autoimmune cytopenias. TRB was amplified by touch-down multiplex PCR, primer pools A and B combined. TCRdb derives one entry per CDR3 protein from the multiplex PCR reads, leaving out DNA. The table lists roughly 10,000 distinct CDR3 sequences. Each sample's input was 250 ng genomic DNA, some 40,000 genome equivalents. Germline V gives CDR1 LNHNV, CDR2 YYDKDF (reference sequence). This CDR3 is built from 15 residues. Study-level findings and limits: The T cell clusters came from computational analysis alone and lack functional validation. TRB repertoire shifts in secondary cytopenia and chronic lymphocytic leukemia mostly reflected lymphoma, not autoimmunity.

This same sample was also part of a study on T cell repertoires in aging, cancer and after chemotherapy.

The chain links TRBV15 to TRBJ2-3; TCRdb lists TRBD2, though no DNA is available to test this call. The TCR was taken from a human donor in good health. Sequenced input: peripheral blood. The CDR3 sequence is CATSGERGSTDTQYF.